Here is one T cell receptor (beta chain) with its context. This specimen comes from a study of blood T cell repertoires in COVID-19. The wider study: The United States, Italy and Spain were the sources of the acute and convalescent COVID-19 samples. From T cells, B-cell-depleted T cells, or PBMCs came the material, which was cDNA or gDNA.

It was within 2 weeks before study entry that exposed participants met a COVID-19 case. With 5 bases clipped from V and 7 bases from J, the junction kept 8 bases outside the gene matches. Germline values: CDR1 SGHNT, CDR2 YENEEA. The CDR3 covers 15 residues. Authors' methods: Using reference gene primer amplification, nucleated cell counts were estimated. The repertoire was sequenced with immunoSEQ multiplex PCR; TCRdb's copy has only in-frame clones and lacks some. V, J and clone size were drawn from that table, and D and trimming were deduced from the DNA. The table shows hundreds of thousands of clones, with about four fifths occurring only once.

This clonotype originated in a man aged 35 to 55 who had been exposed to COVID-19. Sequenced material: PBMCs or T cells enriched from blood (not recorded which). This chain joins TRBV11-3 and TRBJ1-6, with 7 positions matching TRBD1. CDR3 nucleotide sequence: TGTGCCAGCAGCCCCAGGACAGGAGGGAATTCACCCCTCCACTTT. It specifies CASSPRTGGNSPLHF. Together with reference TRBV11-3 and TRBJ1-6, the CDR3 gives the full variable domain: EAGVVQSPRYKIIEKKQPVAFWCNPISGHNTLYWYLQNLGQGPELLIRYENEEAVDDSQLPKDRFSAERLKGVDSTLKIQPAELGDSAVYLCASSPRTGGNSPLHFGNGTRLTVT.